Following are 24 T cell receptor beta chains from one sample sequenced in a study of cytotoxic CD8 clonotypes in ibrutinib-treated CLL. Only in-frame clones appear in the TCRdb table, and some are missing; sequencing was by immunoSEQ multiplex PCR. The data contain 300,000 to 350,000 clones, about 80% of them singletons. Here the sequenced sample was PBMCs, taken before ibrutinib treatment. The receptors were sampled from a human donor with chronic lymphocytic leukemia.

V usage is TRBV5-1 and J usage is TRBJ2-2; 7 nucleotides agree with TRBD2. Germline CDR1 reads SGHRS; CDR2 reads YFSETQ. V dropped 0 bases and J dropped 7; count of bases not matched to a gene: 12. The CDR3 contains 17 residues. CDR3 region: CASSLGHGGSSSGELFF. DNA for the CDR3: TGCGCCAGCAGCTTGGGCCACGGCGGGAGTAGTAGCGGGGAGCTGTTTTTT.

The rearrangement uses TRBV10-3 and TRBJ2-7, with D hard to call. CDR3 length equals 14 residues. CDR1 is ENHRY and CDR2 is SYGVKD in the germline V gene. The V end lost 6 bases, the J end lost 0 bases, and 12 bases lay between the germline ends. CDR3 in DNA: TGTGCCATCAGAGACGGAAGGAGCTCCTACGAGCAGTACTTC. It specifies CAIRDGRSSYEQYF.

Worth noting for this clone: The junction departs from the called germline gene at one end, perhaps through a read error. The CDR3 loop reads CASSPQGAVETQYF. CDR3 DNA: TGTGCTAGCAGCCCTCAGGGGGCGGTGGAGACCCAGTACTTC. The J gene is TRBJ2-5, the V gene TRBV7-7; 8 bases map to TRBD1. Germline V lookup: CDR1 SSHAT, CDR2 FNYEAQ (reference sequence). This CDR3 region has 14 residues.

The chain is built from TRBV27 and TRBJ2-7; weak D call: TRBD2 (6 bases). CDR1 and CDR2 (germline): MNHEY, SMNVEV (reference sequence). This CDR3 has 14 amino acids. Trimming took off 5 bases at V and 4 bases at J, with 15 bases between the two ends. The CDR3: CASSAGGATYEQYF. DNA for the CDR3: TGTGCCAGCAGTGCCGGCGGGGCAACATACGAGCAGTACTTC.

This chain links TRBV6-4 with TRBJ1-1; 9 bases map to TRBD1. The CDR3 sequence is 14 residues long. Germline trimming cut 5 bases from V and 5 bases from J; bases unmatched to any gene: 6. Germline V gives CDR1 MRHNA, CDR2 SNTAGT. CDR3 sequence (DNA): TGTGCCAGCAGTATGACACAGGGGGCAACTGAAGCTTTCTTT. Protein sequence: CASSMTQGATEAFF.

This clone appeared a few times. The chain links TRBV11-2 to TRBJ1-3; a weak D match, TRBD1 (6 bases). This CDR3 has 16 amino acids. Germline CDR1 reads SGHAT; CDR2 reads FQNNGV. V was trimmed by 5 bases and J by 0 bases, leaving 14 bases between them. CDR3 in DNA: TGTGCCAGCAGCCCACGGGACACCGGCTCTGGAAACACCATATATTTT. It specifies CASSPRDTGSGNTIYF.

A single count supports this clone. The chain couples TRBV28 to TRBJ2-2; D is unclear. Looked up from germline, CDR1 is MDHEN and CDR2 is SYDVKM. Trimming took off 7 bases at V and 0 bases at J, with 3 bases between the two ends. This CDR3 comprises 12 residues. CDR3 DNA: TGTGCCAGCACCACGAACACCGGGGAGCTGTTTTTT. This sequence encodes CASTTNTGELFF.

The genes are TRBV25-1 and TRBJ1-1; 7 bases agree with TRBD1. This CDR3 contains 15 residues. Germline lookup yields CDR1 MGHDK and CDR2 SYGVNS. V was clipped by 3 bases and J by 0 bases; unmatched bases: 4. The CDR3 protein is CASSDRQGLNTEAFF. The CDR3 nucleotides are TGTGCCAGCAGTGATCGACAGGGATTGAACACTGAAGCTTTCTTT. The complete variable domain, with remaining parts taken from reference TRBV25-1 and TRBJ1-1, reads EADIYQTPRYLVIGTGKKITLECSQTMGHDKMYWYQQDPGMELHLIHYSYGVNSTEKGDLSSESTVSRIRTEHFPLTLESARPSHTSQYLCASSDRQGLNTEAFFGQGTRLTVV.

The J gene is TRBJ2-7, the V gene TRBV5-1; D is ambiguous. The V gene lost 0 bases and the J gene lost 2 bases, with 12 bases spanning the gap. Looked up from germline, CDR1 is SGHRS and CDR2 is YFSETQ. This CDR3 is built from 15 residues. DNA of the CDR3: TGCGCCAGCAGCTTGGTGAGAGGATCAACCTACGAGCAGTACTTC. Protein: CASSLVRGSTYEQYF.

The chain links TRBV15 to TRBJ2-7, with a weak D call TRBD2 (6 bases). Germline assignment: CDR1 LNHNV and CDR2 YYDKDF (reference sequence). This CDR3 is 15 amino acids long. Trimming stripped 0 bases from V and 0 bases from J, with 9 bases between. Here the CDR3 DNA reads TGTGCCACCAGCAGAGAGTTAGCGGTCTCCTACGAGCAGTACTTC. This sequence encodes CATSRELAVSYEQYF.

As DNA, the CDR3 is TGTGCCACCAGCAGAGGGTCCGGGGAGCTGTTTTTT. Translated: CATSRGSGELFF. The chain combines TRBV15 with TRBJ2-2; the D is unclear. Germline CDR1 is LNHNV and CDR2 is YYDKDF (reference sequence). CDR3 length equals 12 residues. V gave up 1 base and J gave up 6 bases, with 3 bases separating them.

This clone was seen just once. The rearrangement joins TRBV18 to TRBJ2-7; TRBD2 matches 12 bases. With V trimmed by 0 bases and J by 4 bases, 4 bases remained unmatched. The CDR3 is 16 amino acids. Germline-derived CDR1 and CDR2 are KGHSH and LQKENI. The CDR3 DNA reads as TGTGCCAGCTCACCACCCGGACTAGCGGGACGGTACGAGCAGTACTTC. It yields the protein CASSPPGLAGRYEQYF.

This chain links TRBV4-1 with TRBJ1-1; 8 nucleotides line up with TRBD1. V shed 4 bases and J 3 bases; nucleotides not matched to a gene: 4. From germline, CDR1 is MGHRA and CDR2 YSYEKL. CDR3 length equals 14 residues. CDR3 protein: CASSPPTGDTEAFF. In nucleotides, the CDR3 is TGCGCCAGCAGCCCACCGACAGGGGACACTGAAGCTTTCTTT.

V is TRBV7-9 and J is TRBJ1-1; D remains ambiguous. The CDR3 contains 14 residues. Trimming shortened V by 5 bases and J by 1 base, and 11 bases separated the two germline ends. Germline loops: CDR1 SEHNR, CDR2 FQNEAQ (reference sequence). CDR3 protein: CASSPVGANTEAFF. As DNA, the CDR3 is TGTGCCAGCAGCCCCGTGGGTGCGAACACTGAAGCTTTCTTT.

The V gene is TRBV7-2, the J gene TRBJ1-3, with D perhaps matching TRBD1 (5 bases). Germline CDR1 SGHTA, CDR2 FQGNSA. Trimming pared 3 bases from V and 6 bases from J, leaving 9 bases between. The CDR3 loop spans 13 amino acids. The CDR3 loop reads CASSLTAVNTIYF. The CDR3 DNA follows: TGTGCCAGCAGCTTGACAGCTGTAAACACCATATATTTT.

The rearrangement uses TRBV27 and TRBJ2-5, with a weak D call TRBD2 (6 bases). The CDR3 consists of 13 residues. Germline CDR1 MNHEY, CDR2 SMNVEV (reference sequence). The V end lost 3 bases, the J end lost 8 bases, and 13 bases lay between the germline ends. The CDR3, as DNA: TGTGCCAGCAGTTTCGAGGGGCGGGGTACCCAGTACTTC. The encoded protein is CASSFEGRGTQYF.

This chain links TRBV9 with TRBJ1-4, with D possibly being TRBD1 (6 bases). Trimming removed 3 bases at V and 8 bases at J, with 8 bases between. CDR3 length: 12 residues. Germline V gene lookup returns CDR1 SGDLS and CDR2 YYNGEE. CDR3 nucleotide sequence: TGTGCCAGCAGCGCCACAGGGGAAAAACTGTTTTTT. This sequence encodes CASSATGEKLFF.

The chain couples TRBV5-3 to TRBJ1-5, with unresolved D. TRBV5-3 is an ORF for which the function is uncertain. This CDR3 contains 12 residues. Between the trimmed V and J ends, which lost 7 bases and 1 base, there was a span of 6 bases. The CDR3 region has the DNA TGTGCCAGAGAGGGAAGCAATCAGCCCCAGCATTTT. It translates to CAREGSNQPQHF.

The V and J genes are TRBV19 and TRBJ1-5; TRBD1 might be the D (6 bases). Trimming left V 6 bases short and J 0 bases short, with 12 bases between. Germline lookup yields CDR1 LNHDA and CDR2 SQIVND (reference sequence). This CDR3 is built from 15 residues. In nucleotides, the CDR3 is TGTGCCAGTAGGGCTGGGGGCAATAGCAATCAGCCCCAGCATTTT. It encodes CASRAGGNSNQPQHF.

V usage is TRBV11-2 and J usage is TRBJ2-1; 7 bases line up with TRBD2. Trimming cost V 10 bases and J 3 bases; bases outside gene matches: 12. Germline V gene lookup returns CDR1 SGHAT and CDR2 FQNNGV. The CDR3 totals 15 residues. The CDR3 loop reads CATSYGLAVYNEQFF. CDR3 nucleotides: TGTGCCACCTCCTACGGCCTAGCGGTCTACAATGAGCAGTTCTTC.

The J gene is TRBJ1-4, the V gene TRBV7-6; a possible D gene is TRBD1 (5 bases). CDR1 is SGHVS and CDR2 is FNYEAQ in the germline V gene. CDR3 size: 16 residues. V was trimmed by 0 bases and J by 7 bases, leaving 15 bases between them. The CDR3 region is CASSLASRAGSEKLFF. The CDR3 DNA reads as TGTGCCAGCAGCTTAGCTTCCAGGGCTGGGAGTGAAAAACTGTTTTTT.

The chain recombines TRBV25-1 with TRBJ2-1; the match to TRBD1 covers 7 bases. Per germline, CDR1 MGHDK and CDR2 SYGVNS. CDR3 size: 16 residues. V was pared by 5 bases and J by 2 bases, with 9 bases of the junction left unmatched. The CDR3 DNA sequence: TGTGCCAGCAGTAATCTCGGGACAGAGGCCTACAATGAGCAGTTCTTC. It is translated as CASSNLGTEAYNEQFF.

This clone was recorded a few times. The CDR3 nucleotides are TGTGCCAGCAGTGAGTCCACCTTAGTTCATGGCTACACCTTC. It encodes CASSESTLVHGYTF. V gene TRBV2 combines with J gene TRBJ1-2; D not certain. Germline CDR1 is SNHLY and CDR2 is FYNNEI. V was trimmed by 3 bases and J by 6 bases, leaving 14 bases between them. There are 14 residues in the CDR3.

The rearrangement uses TRBV30 and TRBJ1-1, with D unclear. The CDR3 consists of 12 residues. In germline, CDR1 is GTSNPN, CDR2 SVGIG (reference sequence). Trimming took 0 bases from V and 7 from J, leaving 9 bases between them. CDR3 in DNA: TGTGCCTGGAGTGTGCAGTTATATGAAGCTTTCTTT. It yields the protein CAWSVQLYEAFF. Supplemented by reference TRBV30 and TRBJ1-1, the full variable domain reads SQTIHQWPATLVQPVGSPLSLECTVEGTSNPNLYWYRQAAGRGLQLLFYSVGIGQISSEVPQNLSASRPQDRQFILSSKKLLLSDSGFYLCAWSVQLYEAFFGQGTRLTVV.